Listed here is a single TCR beta chain. The read halts 3 residues ahead of the CDR3 end, with the missing end drawn from the germline J gene. The sample originates from a study of T cells in women clearing cervical HPV infection. In germline, CDR1 is SNHLY, CDR2 FYNNEI. The V gene lost 2 bases and the J gene lost 2 bases, with 9 bases spanning the gap. This CDR3 has 14 amino acids. Clones were read by immunoSEQ multiplex PCR, and TCRdb kept only the in-frame ones, dropping some. The sample totals some 41,000 clones; its top ten clones hold about 7.3%. The sequenced material came from blood buffy coat. The chain couples TRBV2 to TRBJ1-2; TRBD1 is a possible D gene (5 bases). This receptor was identified in a woman between 18 and 69 years old with a cervical HPV16 infection that either progressed to CIN3+ or cleared (not recorded which). The sequenced CDR3 bases are TGTGCCAGCAGTGAACGGGGGTTAAACTATGGC. Its protein is CASSERGLNYG. The entire CDR3 sequence reads CASSERGLNYGYTF.